This TCR beta chain was captured in a study of blood T cell repertoires in COVID-19. Overall study: Sources were T cells, B-cell-depleted T cells, or PBMCs; the material itself was cDNA or gDNA.

The ends lost 4 bases at V and 0 bases at J; junction bases unmatched: 5. This CDR3 is 15 amino acids long. CDR1 and CDR2 (germline): LNHDA, SQIVND (reference sequence). Some clones are missing from TCRdb's copy, which holds only in-frame ones; the method was immunoSEQ multiplex PCR. The table shows 300,000 to 500,000 clones, with approximately 88% occurring only once. The chain links TRBV19 to TRBJ2-5; 7 nucleotides align to TRBD1. The TCR was taken from a woman aged 30 to 39 with acute COVID-19. The specimen sequenced was PBMCs or T cells enriched from blood (not recorded which). The CDR3 DNA reads as TGTGCCAGTAGTACCGTGACAGGGTACCAAGAGACCCAGTACTTC. Its protein product is CASSTVTGYQETQYF.